This T cell receptor beta chain was obtained from a study of blood T cell repertoires in COVID-19. With respect to this clone: Other nucleotide sequences in the sample specify the same CDR3.

V was pared by 0 bases and J by 2 bases, with 12 bases between. Per germline, CDR1 SGDLS and CDR2 YYNGEE. This CDR3 is built from 15 residues. Generated by immunoSEQ multiplex PCR, the TCRdb table keeps only in-frame clones and is missing some. The table lists 250,000 to 300,000 clones, 70% to 90% of them singletons, with 6.3% in the top ten. The source is a woman aged 45-65 years with COVID-19, enrolled during active disease. Sequencing input: peripheral blood. The V and J genes are TRBV9 and TRBJ2-7, with D tentatively TRBD1 (6 bases). The CDR3 sequence: CASSVALAGAYEQYF. CDR3 in DNA: TGTGCCAGCAGCGTAGCTTTGGCAGGGGCCTACGAGCAGTACTTC.